This T cell receptor (beta chain) was obtained from a study of cytotoxic CD8 clonotypes in ibrutinib-treated CLL. Trimming removed 7 bases from V and 2 bases from J, with 11 bases in between. The CDR3 contains 13 residues. Germline V CDR1 and CDR2: MNHEY, SVGAGI. The method was immunoSEQ multiplex PCR; TCRdb's version includes in-frame clones alone and lacks a portion of them. The sample lists roughly 180,000 clones; roughly 80% were seen once. This material consisted of PBMCs, taken after 24 months of ibrutinib treatment. The TCR originated in a human donor with chronic lymphocytic leukemia. The V and J genes are TRBV6-5 and TRBJ1-1, with a possible D match to TRBD1 (5 bases). The CDR3 is CASIKRGNTEAFF. The CDR3 bases are TGTGCCAGCATCAAAAGGGGTAACACTGAAGCTTTCTTT.